The 24 T cell receptor beta chains below come from one sample, sequenced in a study of blood T cells in healthy people across ages. With a J-beta primer mix and a sample-barcoded 5' primer, a second PCR ran roughly 6 to 11 cycles. Each CDR3 protein gets one entry after TCRdb re-called the 5' RACE reads with MiXCR. Of about 570,000 distinct CDR3 sequences in the sample, 25% to 30% were seen once. The sample consisted of blood. The source is a woman aged 70-85 years in good health.

The rearrangement joins TRBV4-2 to TRBJ2-1; 8 nucleotides line up with TRBD1. This CDR3 is built from 16 residues. In germline, CDR1 is LGHNA, CDR2 YNFKEQ. V shed 4 bases and J 2 bases; nucleotides not matched to a gene: 7. The CDR3 is CASSPTGGNTYNEQFF. Written as DNA, the CDR3 is TGTGCCAGCAGCCCTACAGGGGGGAACACCTACAATGAGCAGTTCTTC.

In this sample, this clonotype turned up a few times. This chain connects TRBV7-2 to TRBJ2-5; D is possibly TRBD1 or TRBD2 (6 bases each). There are 13 residues in the CDR3. The V gene lost 2 bases and the J gene lost 9 bases, with 13 bases spanning the gap. Germline V lookup: CDR1 SGHTA, CDR2 FQGNSA. For the CDR3, the DNA is TGTGCCAGCAGCTTACTGGAGGGGGGATCCCAGTACTTC. It codes for CASSLLEGGSQYF.

The chain links TRBV5-1 to TRBJ1-3; no reliable D call. The CDR3 is 14 residues long. From germline, CDR1 is SGHRS and CDR2 YFSETQ. V was shortened by 4 bases and J by 1 base, with 9 bases between the two germline ends. CDR3: CASSEGRSGNTIYF. The CDR3 DNA reads TGCGCCAGCAGCGAAGGACGTTCTGGAAACACCATATATTTT. Filled out from reference TRBV5-1 and TRBJ1-3, the complete variable domain reads KAGVTQTPRYLIKTRGQQVTLSCSPISGHRSVSWYQQTPGQGLQFLFEYFSETQRNKGNFPGRFSGRQFSNSRSEMNVSTLELGDSALYLCASSEGRSGNTIYFGEGSWLTVV.

This sequence joins TRBV7-3 and TRBJ2-1, with D perhaps TRBD1 or TRBD2 (6 bases each). The J call is in doubt because the DNA end fits TRBJ2-5 better. Germline V gives CDR1 SGHTA, CDR2 FQGTGA. This CDR3 comprises 15 residues. CDR3 sequence: CASSLKGGRAETQYF. CDR3 nucleotides: TGTGCCAGCAGCTTAAAGGGGGGCAGAGCAGAGACCCAGTACTTC.

The chain carries TRBV29-1 and TRBJ1-2; D may be TRBD1 (6 bases). Looked up from germline, CDR1 is SQVTM and CDR2 is ANQGSEA. The CDR3 spans 13 residues. The V gene lost 1 base and the J gene lost 2 bases, with 8 bases spanning the gap. The CDR3 region is CSVEGGGNYGYTF. The CDR3 coding sequence is TGCAGCGTTGAAGGGGGGGGCAACTATGGCTACACCTTC.

The chain employs TRBV3-1 and TRBJ1-4; 7 bases align to TRBD1. The CDR3 covers 17 residues. Trimming cost V 4 bases and J 3 bases; bases outside gene matches: 11. Germline V gives CDR1 LGHDT, CDR2 YNNKEL (reference sequence). The CDR3 protein is CASSPNPRDSPNEKLFF. The CDR3 DNA sequence: TGTGCCAGCAGCCCCAATCCCCGGGACAGTCCTAATGAAAAACTGTTTTTT.

The chain couples TRBV20-1 to TRBJ2-4; 8 nucleotides line up with TRBD2. Per the germline V gene, CDR1 is DFQATT and CDR2 is SNEGSKA (reference sequence). The CDR3 has 14 residues. V shed 3 bases, J shed 8 bases, and the junction held 9 bases outside the gene matches. CDR3 in amino acids: CSARPGLGLDIQYF. The CDR3, as DNA: TGCAGTGCTAGGCCGGGACTAGGATTGGACATTCAGTACTTC.

In its sample, this clonotype was seen many times. The rearrangement uses TRBV9 and TRBJ2-5; D remains ambiguous. This CDR3 comprises 13 residues. Trimming left V 0 bases short and J 1 base short, with 4 bases between. Germline loops: CDR1 SGDLS, CDR2 YYNGEE. CDR3 amino acids: CASSVDIQETQYF. The DNA of the CDR3 is TGTGCCAGCAGCGTAGACATCCAAGAGACCCAGTACTTC.

The chain links TRBV2 to TRBJ2-3; D tentatively reads TRBD1 or TRBD2 (5 bases each). V lost 1 base, J lost 6 bases, and 11 bases lay in between. This CDR3 region has 14 residues. Germline V gene sequence: CDR1 SNHLY, CDR2 FYNNEI. CDR3 bases: TGTGCCAGCAGTGAAGGGGACCCTAAGGATACGCAGTATTTT. Translating gives CASSEGDPKDTQYF.

The rearrangement joins TRBV20-1 to TRBJ2-7; 10 bases are a match to TRBD2. In germline, CDR1 is DFQATT, CDR2 SNEGSKA (reference sequence). The CDR3 has 14 amino acids. V gave up 6 bases and J gave up 7 bases; unmatched junction bases: 12. CDR3 in DNA: TGCAGTGCCAAACTAGCGGGGCTCCGAGGGGAGCAGTACTTC. This encodes CSAKLAGLRGEQYF.

V gene TRBV6-1 combines with J gene TRBJ1-1; D possibly corresponds to TRBD1 (5 bases). Germline CDR1 reads MNHNS; CDR2 reads SASEGT. V gave up 6 bases and J gave up 3 bases, with 14 bases separating them. This CDR3 spans 14 amino acids. This CDR3 is CASRNSGDHTEAFF. CDR3 bases: TGTGCCAGCAGAAACTCCGGGGACCACACTGAAGCTTTCTTT.

This chain uses TRBV20-1 with TRBJ2-3, with D possibly TRBD2 on 5 matching bases. Germline-derived CDR1 and CDR2 are DFQATT and SNEGSKA (reference sequence). The CDR3 totals 16 residues. V shed 4 bases and J shed 2 bases, with 19 bases lying between them. CDR3 nucleotides: TGCAGTGCTACCCCTAGGAGAGCGGTGCACACAGATACGCAGTATTTT. Its translation is CSATPRRAVHTDTQYF.

The rearrangement links TRBV9 to TRBJ1-4; 8 nucleotides agree with TRBD1. Germline assignment: CDR1 SGDLS and CDR2 YYNGEE. The CDR3 is 15 amino acids. Trimming removed 2 bases from V and 7 bases from J; junction bases left unmatched: 7. CDR3 in amino acids: CASSVGQGEVEKLFF. As DNA, the CDR3 is TGTGCCAGCAGCGTCGGACAGGGAGAGGTTGAAAAACTGTTTTTT. Based on the CDR3 plus reference TRBV9 and TRBJ1-4, the full variable domain is DSGVTQTPKHLITATGQRVTLRCSPRSGDLSVYWYQQSLDQGLQFLIQYYNGEERAKGNILERFSAQQFPDLHSELNLSSLELGDSALYFCASSVGQGEVEKLFFGSGTQLSVL.

The chain combines TRBV4-2 with TRBJ2-1; D is ambiguous. CDR1 and CDR2 (germline): LGHNA, YNFKEQ. The CDR3 covers 13 residues. V dropped 1 base and J dropped 9 bases, with 10 bases sitting between them. The CDR3 sequence is CASSQVSRSEQFF. The CDR3 nucleotides are TGTGCCAGCAGCCAAGTGTCCAGGTCTGAGCAGTTCTTC.

Turning to this clonotype: The junction and the germline gene differ at one end; a read error may be behind it. This chain links TRBV4-3 with TRBJ1-4, with D tentatively TRBD1 (6 bases). CDR1 and CDR2 from the germline V gene are LGHNA and YSLEER. This CDR3 spans 14 amino acids. The CDR3: CASSPGQSNEKLSF. The CDR3, as DNA: TGCGCCAGCAGTCCCGGACAGAGTAATGAAAAACTGTCTTTT.

This clonotype was found a few times. The chain has TRBV11-2 and TRBJ2-3, with D perhaps matching TRBD2 (6 bases). V gave up 5 bases and J gave up 6 bases, with 15 bases separating them. The CDR3 consists of 14 residues. CDR1 is SGHAT, CDR2 FQNNGV, per germline. CDR3 coding DNA: TGTGCCAGCAGCAACCCGGGCGGGGCCGATACGCAGTATTTT. As protein: CASSNPGGADTQYF.

About this clonotype: At one end the junction does not follow the germline gene, possibly because of a read error. The V gene is TRBV7-9, the J gene TRBJ2-3; D gene ambiguous. The CDR3 totals 13 residues. Germline-derived CDR1 and CDR2 are SEHNR and FQNEAQ (reference sequence). Written as DNA, the CDR3 is TGCGCCAGCAGCCCGAGTACGGGTCTTGGGCAGTATTTT. Its translation is CASSPSTGLGQYF. The variable domain in full, with the rest retrieved from reference TRBV7-9 and TRBJ2-3, is DTGVSQNPRHKITKRGQNVTFRCDPISEHNRLYWYRQTLGQGPEFLTYFQNEAQLEKSRLLSDRFSAERPKGSFSTLEIQRTEQGDSAMYLCASSPSTGLGQYFGPGTRLTVL.

The chain combines TRBV20-1 with TRBJ1-4; 9 positions agree with TRBD1. The CDR3 sequence is 16 residues long. Germline V gene data show CDR1 as DFQATT and CDR2 as SNEGSKA (reference sequence). The junction had 13 bases not matched to a gene; V was cut back by 6 bases and J by 5 bases. CDR3 protein: CSAPTGGEWANEKLFF. CDR3 coding DNA: TGCAGTGCCCCGACAGGGGGGGAATGGGCCAATGAAAAACTGTTTTTT.

The V and J genes are TRBV9 and TRBJ1-5; D is perhaps TRBD1 (6 bases). V shed 3 bases and J shed 4 bases, with 20 bases lying between them. CDR3 length: 17 residues. Germline V gene sequence: CDR1 SGDLS, CDR2 YYNGEE. CDR3 in amino acids: CASSDGQAGGRNQPQHF. The CDR3, as DNA: TGTGCCAGCAGCGATGGACAAGCTGGGGGCCGGAATCAGCCCCAGCATTTT.

The chain recombines TRBV20-1 with TRBJ1-1; no reliable D call. V shed 0 bases and J shed 2 bases, with 13 bases lying between them. The V gene's germline CDR1 is DFQATT and CDR2 SNEGSKA (reference sequence). The CDR3 extends over 15 amino acids. As DNA, the CDR3 is TGCAGTGCTAGAGACCCCCGAACAGCTAACACTGAAGCTTTCTTT. Residues: CSARDPRTANTEAFF.

This chain uses TRBV6-2 or TRBV6-3 with TRBJ2-1, with D possibly TRBD1 on 5 matching bases. Germline values: CDR1 MNHEY, CDR2 SVGEGT. V was pared by 5 bases and J by 9 bases, with 20 bases between. This CDR3 comprises 15 residues. The CDR3 is CASSDPSLGTGEQFF. Written as DNA, the CDR3 is TGTGCCAGCAGTGACCCTTCATTGGGTACAGGTGAGCAGTTCTTC.

The CDR3 region has the DNA TGCAGCGTTGAATGGAGGGGTTACGGGATTTTGGATGAGCAGTTCTTC. This sequence encodes CSVEWRGYGILDEQFF. The V and J genes are TRBV29-1 and TRBJ2-1, with a tentative D call TRBD2 (6 bases). V was clipped by 2 bases and J by 8 bases, with 22 bases between them. CDR3 length: 16 residues. CDR1 and CDR2 (germline): SQVTM, ANQGSEA.

The chain has TRBV20-1 and TRBJ1-2, with D unclear. This CDR3 contains 15 residues. Germline lookup yields CDR1 DFQATT and CDR2 SNEGSKA (reference sequence). Trimming cost V 6 bases and J 0 bases, with 17 bases left between them. The DNA for the CDR3 is TGCAGTGCCCGACGGAACAGAATGGCTAACTATGGCTACACCTTC. Residues: CSARRNRMANYGYTF.

The chain is built from TRBV7-2 and TRBJ2-6, with TRBD2 matching 16 bases. CDR3 length: 18 amino acids. The germline gives CDR1 SGHTA, CDR2 FQGNSA. The J segment lost 2 bases and the V segment lost 5 bases, leaving 3 bases of the junction unmatched. In DNA, the CDR3 is TGTGCCAGCAGCGTAGGGACTAGCGGGGGGGCTGGGGCCAACGTCCTGACTTTC. This sequence encodes CASSVGTSGGAGANVLTF.